This T cell receptor beta chain is from a study of blood T cell repertoires in COVID-19. Looking at the study overall: T cells, B-cell-depleted T cells, or PBMCs supplied cDNA or gDNA.

J gave up 7 bases and V 5 bases, and 8 bases lay outside the gene matches. Per the germline V gene, CDR1 is KGHDR and CDR2 is SFDVKD. The CDR3 has 16 residues. Original analysis: Reference gene primer amplification yielded estimated nucleated cell counts. TCRdb's table, derived via immunoSEQ multiplex PCR, lists solely in-frame clones and lacks some. V and J calls and clone size are as listed in that table; D and trimming were resolved from the DNA. Of under 300,000 clones listed, 90% to 95% are singletons. This sequence was found in a woman aged 18-29 years who had recovered from COVID-19. The sequenced material came from PBMCs or T cells enriched from blood (not recorded which). The chain recombines TRBV24-1 with TRBJ2-1, with 12 bases aligning to TRBD2. CDR3 in DNA: TGTGCCACCAGTGCCCGAGGACTAGCGGGGAAGAATGAGCAGTTCTTC. Translation: CATSARGLAGKNEQFF.